The next 5 T cell receptor beta chains were all read from a single sample in a study of shared clonotypes between healthy human individuals. Libraries were prepared by immunoSEQ multiplex PCR; TCRdb keeps only in-frame clonotypes and omits some of them. The table has some 2 million clones, about 94% seen once; the top ten hold roughly 1.1%. CD8 cells classed as naive were CD45RO-negative and positively selected for CCR7, excluding terminally differentiated effector memory CD45RA+ cells. Specimen: naive CD8+ T cells sorted from blood. The receptor set was obtained from a man between 18 and 29 years old in good health.

The V and J genes are TRBV15 and TRBJ1-1; 11 nucleotides align to TRBD1. The CDR3 is 20 residues long. Trimming removed 1 base from V and 6 bases from J; junction bases left unmatched: 19. The V gene's germline CDR1 is LNHNV and CDR2 YYDKDF (reference sequence). The CDR3, as DNA: TGTGCCACCAGCAGAGCGTATGACGGGACAGGGGGTCTGAAAGTGGCTGAAGCTTTCTTT. Residues: CATSRAYDGTGGLKVAEAFF.

J is TRBJ2-2 and V is TRBV9, with D unresolved. V was pared by 3 bases and J by 4 bases, with 7 bases between. This CDR3 has 13 amino acids. Germline-derived CDR1 and CDR2 are SGDLS and YYNGEE. The CDR3 loop is CASSGLGTGELFF. For the CDR3, the DNA is TGTGCCAGCAGCGGCCTAGGCACCGGGGAGCTGTTTTTT.

The genes are TRBV27 and TRBJ1-4; TRBD1 aligns across 10 bases. Germline CDR1 reads MNHEY; CDR2 reads SMNVEV (reference sequence). The length of the CDR3 is 16 residues. V dropped 5 bases and J dropped 7; count of bases not matched to a gene: 10. The CDR3 region has the DNA TGTGCCAGCAGTACAACTCGGACAGGGGGAAGTGAAAAACTGTTTTTT. It specifies CASSTTRTGGSEKLFF.

V gene TRBV11-2 combines with J gene TRBJ1-3, with a tentative D call TRBD1 (6 bases). Trimming took 0 bases from V and 4 from J, leaving 10 bases between them. The CDR3 loop spans 15 amino acids. Germline CDR1 reads SGHAT; CDR2 reads FQNNGV. Here the CDR3 DNA reads TGTGCCAGCAGCTTAGAAACAGGGCCGGGAAACACCATATATTTT. Its translation is CASSLETGPGNTIYF.

The chain employs TRBV9 and TRBJ1-4; D remains unclear. The CDR3 consists of 16 residues. Trimming took 0 bases from V and 3 from J, leaving 12 bases between them. Germline-derived CDR1 and CDR2 are SGDLS and YYNGEE. CDR3 loop: CASSVARQSANEKLFF. The CDR3 coding sequence is TGTGCCAGCAGCGTAGCTAGGCAGTCCGCTAATGAAAAACTGTTTTTT.